A selection of T cell receptor beta chains follows, all from one sample in a study of T cell repertoires in cytomegalovirus infection. Via MiXCR, TCRdb re-called the reads, giving one row per CDR3 protein. The sample has more than 85,000 distinct CDR3 sequences, 16% seen once. The sample consisted of PBMCs. Receptors were obtained from a human donor in good health (CMV status not recorded). Some clones in this sample may be carry-over from other donors' samples. Each CDR3 is given with its conserved first and last residue. Each record gives: clone size, V gene, D gene, J gene, CDR3 protein, CDR3 DNA. A D gene is named only where the DNA matches it firmly. Not all rows give a size; the values are once, few, many and, for expanded clones, a class.

abundance: many; v_gene: TRBV11-3; d_gene: TRBD1; j_gene: TRBJ2-6; CDR3aa: CASSFTGTGAVSGANVLTF; CDR3nt: TGTGCCAGCAGCTTTACCGGGACAGGGGCTGTCTCTGGGGCCAACGTCCTGACTTTC
abundance: many; v_gene: TRBV7-2; d_gene: -; j_gene: TRBJ2-7; CDR3aa: CASSLKGRSYEQYF; CDR3nt: TGTGCCAGCAGCTTAAAGGGACGCTCCTACGAGCAGTACTTC
abundance: -; v_gene: TRBV6-6; d_gene: -; j_gene: TRBJ1-2; CDR3aa: CASSYSRDSGYTF; CDR3nt: TGTGCCAGCAGTTACTCCAGGGATTCTGGCTACACCTTC
abundance: few; v_gene: TRBV12-5; d_gene: TRBD1; j_gene: TRBJ2-7; CDR3aa: CASGLVLPRQGAREQYF; CDR3nt: TGTGCTAGTGGTTTGGTACTTCCGCGACAGGGGGCTAGAGAGCAGTACTTC
abundance: few; v_gene: TRBV5-1; d_gene: TRBD2; j_gene: TRBJ2-2; CDR3aa: CASRIGGDTGELFF; CDR3nt: TGCGCCAGCAGGATCGGGGGGGACACCGGGGAGCTGTTTTTT
abundance: -; v_gene: TRBV7-9; d_gene: -; j_gene: TRBJ2-7; CDR3aa: CASTQLPPHEQYF; CDR3nt: TGTGCCAGCACCCAGCTGCCCCCCCACGAGCAGTACTTC
abundance: many; v_gene: TRBV7-2; d_gene: TRBD2; j_gene: TRBJ2-7; CDR3aa: CASSSSERGGYEQYF; CDR3nt: TGTGCCAGCAGCTCCTCCGAGCGGGGGGGCTACGAGCAGTACTTC
abundance: few; v_gene: TRBV11-2; d_gene: -; j_gene: TRBJ1-2; CDR3aa: CASSTLRGADRSNYGYTF; CDR3nt: TGTGCCAGCAGCACTCTTCGGGGGGCGGACAGATCTAACTATGGCTACACCTTC
abundance: few; v_gene: TRBV2; d_gene: -; j_gene: TRBJ1-2; CDR3aa: CASRTGNIANYGYTF; CDR3nt: TGTGCCAGCCGAACAGGGAACATCGCTAACTATGGCTACACCTTC
abundance: many; v_gene: TRBV7-6; d_gene: -; j_gene: TRBJ2-2; CDR3aa: CASSLLSTGELFF; CDR3nt: TGTGCCAGCAGCTTACTCTCCACCGGGGAGCTGTTTTTT
abundance: many; v_gene: TRBV6-5; d_gene: -; j_gene: TRBJ2-3; CDR3aa: CASSYSSGGRTDTQYF; CDR3nt: TGTGCCAGCAGTTACTCGTCCGGGGGAAGAACAGATACGCAGTATTTT
abundance: few; v_gene: TRBV6-5; d_gene: -; j_gene: TRBJ1-5; CDR3aa: CASGRGPEWPQHF; CDR3nt: TGTGCCAGCGGGAGGGGCCCCGAATGGCCCCAGCATTTT
abundance: many; v_gene: TRBV7-2; d_gene: -; j_gene: TRBJ1-2; CDR3aa: CASSTSTVTYGYTF; CDR3nt: TGTGCCAGCAGCACAAGTACGGTTACCTATGGCTACACCTTC
abundance: -; v_gene: TRBV28; d_gene: -; j_gene: TRBJ2-1; CDR3aa: CASSSRGYSSYNEQFF; CDR3nt: TGTGCCAGCAGTAGTAGGGGATACAGCTCCTACAATGAGCAGTTCTTC
abundance: -; v_gene: TRBV19; d_gene: TRBD1; j_gene: TRBJ2-7; CDR3aa: CASSITRTGSYEQYF; CDR3nt: TGTGCCAGTAGTATTACGAGGACAGGATCCTACGAGCAGTACTTC
abundance: many; v_gene: TRBV7-2; d_gene: TRBD1; j_gene: TRBJ2-3; CDR3aa: CASSSGQAFSDTQYF; CDR3nt: TGTGCCAGCAGCTCGGGACAGGCGTTTTCAGATACGCAGTATTTT
abundance: many; v_gene: TRBV19; d_gene: -; j_gene: TRBJ1-4; CDR3aa: CASSTRDSRGEKLFF; CDR3nt: TGTGCCAGTAGTACCAGGGACTCAAGGGGTGAAAAACTGTTTTTT
abundance: medium-sized; v_gene: TRBV7-2; d_gene: -; j_gene: TRBJ1-4; CDR3aa: CASSLARQGNEKLFF; CDR3nt: TGTGCCAGCAGCTTAGCTCGCCAGGGTAATGAAAAACTGTTTTTT
abundance: few; v_gene: TRBV20-1; d_gene: -; j_gene: TRBJ1-1; CDR3aa: CSATGLRGDEAFF; CDR3nt: TGCAGTGCTACGGGCCTCCGAGGGGATGAAGCTTTCTTT
abundance: -; v_gene: TRBV20-1; d_gene: -; j_gene: TRBJ1-5; CDR3aa: CSARGQSQPQHF; CDR3nt: TGCAGTGCTAGGGGACAAAGTCAGCCCCAGCATTTT
abundance: many; v_gene: TRBV7-9; d_gene: -; j_gene: TRBJ1-5; CDR3aa: CASSPYQADNQPQHF; CDR3nt: TGTGCCAGCAGCCCGTATCAGGCTGACAATCAGCCCCAGCATTTT
abundance: many; v_gene: TRBV2; d_gene: -; j_gene: TRBJ2-2; CDR3aa: CASSVLGANTGELFF; CDR3nt: TGTGCCAGCAGTGTCTTGGGGGCCAACACCGGGGAGCTGTTTTTT
abundance: -; v_gene: TRBV11-1; d_gene: -; j_gene: TRBJ1-3; CDR3aa: CASSLFEAGGNTIYF; CDR3nt: TGTGCCAGCAGCTTATTCGAAGCGGGAGGAAACACCATATATTTT
abundance: many; v_gene: TRBV13; d_gene: -; j_gene: TRBJ1-3; CDR3aa: CASSLGTFPFYGNTIYF; CDR3nt: TGTGCCAGCAGCTTAGGGACATTTCCTTTCTACGGAAACACCATATATTTT
abundance: -; v_gene: TRBV12-3/TRBV12-4; d_gene: -; j_gene: TRBJ2-2; CDR3aa: CASTPGGQVGGELFF; CDR3nt: TGTGCCAGCACCCCTGGGGGGCAGGTTGGCGGGGAGCTGTTTTTT
abundance: few; v_gene: TRBV12-3/TRBV12-4; d_gene: -; j_gene: TRBJ2-5; CDR3aa: CASSRGTVGIGTQYF; CDR3nt: TGTGCCAGCAGCCGCGGGACAGTGGGAATTGGGACCCAGTACTTC
abundance: -; v_gene: TRBV20-1; d_gene: -; j_gene: TRBJ1-2; CDR3aa: CSASPLGTLDGYTF; CDR3nt: TGCAGTGCTAGCCCTTTAGGGACCCTTGATGGCTACACCTTC
abundance: -; v_gene: TRBV9; d_gene: TRBD1; j_gene: TRBJ1-4; CDR3aa: CASSVVAQGPEKLFF; CDR3nt: TGTGCCAGCAGCGTAGTAGCACAGGGGCCTGAAAAACTGTTTTTT
abundance: many; v_gene: TRBV7-2; d_gene: TRBD2; j_gene: TRBJ2-7; CDR3aa: CASSRTSGGRIEQYF; CDR3nt: TGTGCCAGCAGCCGGACTAGCGGGGGCCGCATCGAGCAGTACTTC
abundance: few; v_gene: TRBV28; d_gene: TRBD1; j_gene: TRBJ2-7; CDR3aa: CASSPGDRSLGEQYF; CDR3nt: TGTGCCAGCAGTCCCGGGGACAGGTCATTGGGTGAGCAGTACTTC
abundance: many; v_gene: TRBV7-9; d_gene: TRBD1; j_gene: TRBJ2-2; CDR3aa: CASSSSDRDTGELFF; CDR3nt: TGTGCCAGCAGCTCCTCGGACAGGGACACCGGGGAGCTGTTTTTT
abundance: many; v_gene: TRBV7-2; d_gene: -; j_gene: TRBJ2-1; CDR3aa: CASSLAWGPGNEQFF; CDR3nt: TGTGCCAGCAGCTTAGCGTGGGGGCCCGGCAATGAGCAGTTCTTC
abundance: -; v_gene: TRBV6-6; d_gene: -; j_gene: TRBJ2-2; CDR3aa: CASSYTLGTGELFF; CDR3nt: TGTGCCAGCAGTTACACCTTGGGCACCGGGGAGCTGTTTTTT